What follows are 30 T cell receptor beta chains derived from one specimen sequenced in a study of shared clonotypes between healthy human individuals. TCRdb's table, derived via immunoSEQ multiplex PCR, lists solely in-frame clones and lacks some. The table lists approximately 500,000 clones, approximately 79% of them singletons. The sample was PBMCs. Receptors were obtained from a woman between 40 and 50 years old in good health. Some clones in this sample may be carry-over from other donors' samples.

CDR3 bases: TGTGCCAGCAGGATGGACCTAAACACTGAAGCTTTCTTT. It specifies CASRMDLNTEAFF. The rearrangement joins TRBV7-3 to TRBJ1-1; no clear D. The CDR3 contains 13 residues. Between the trimmed V and J ends, which lost 6 bases and 2 bases, there was a span of 10 bases. Germline V gene data show CDR1 as SGHTA and CDR2 as FQGTGA.

V usage is TRBV7-6 and J usage is TRBJ2-5; no firm D call. The V end was cut by 5 bases, the J end by 0 bases, with 4 bases between. The germline V gene has CDR1 SGHVS and CDR2 FNYEAQ. This CDR3 is 12 amino acids long. The CDR3 DNA reads TGTGCCAGCAGCCTAGACCAAGAGACCCAGTACTTC. Translating it yields CASSLDQETQYF.

The chain uses TRBV5-8 and TRBJ2-5; 10 bases agree with TRBD1. The trim removed 4 bases at V and 3 bases at J, leaving 3 bases unmatched. Germline V CDR1 and CDR2: SGHTS, YDEGEE. The CDR3 is 14 amino acids. The CDR3 coding sequence is TGTGCCAGCAGCAATGGACAGGGGGAAGAGACCCAGTACTTC. Translated, it gives CASSNGQGEETQYF.

The genes are TRBV28 and TRBJ1-2, with D possibly matching TRBD1 (6 bases). V was trimmed by 5 bases and J by 3 bases, leaving 10 bases between them. The CDR3 totals 13 residues. Germline V gene lookup returns CDR1 MDHEN and CDR2 SYDVKM. CDR3 bases: TGTGCCAGCAGTCCGGGACAAGACTATGGCTACACCTTC. Translation gives CASSPGQDYGYTF.

The chain recombines TRBV4-1 with TRBJ1-6; D is uncertain. Trimming stripped 2 bases from V and 10 bases from J, with 9 bases between. Germline CDR1 is MGHRA and CDR2 is YSYEKL. CDR3 length: 13 residues. The CDR3 spells CASSQRRESPLHF. The CDR3 DNA sequence: TGCGCCAGCAGCCAACGACGGGAGTCACCCCTCCACTTT.

The CDR3 nucleotides read TGCGCCAGCAGCCAAGGCTACATCCGCTCTGGGGCCAACGTCCTGACTTTC. Encoded protein: CASSQGYIRSGANVLTF. This chain connects TRBV4-1 to TRBJ2-6; D is uncertain. Germline V CDR1 and CDR2: MGHRA, YSYEKL. The CDR3 totals 17 residues. Trimming pared 1 base from V and 0 bases from J, leaving 10 bases between.

This clone was recorded once. The chain is built from TRBV5-4 and TRBJ2-5; tentative D call: TRBD1 (6 bases). The end of the DNA fits TRBJ2-7 better, so the J call may be wrong. The germline V gene has CDR1 SGHNT and CDR2 YYREEE (reference sequence). There are 16 residues in the CDR3. CDR3 in DNA: TGTGCCAGCAGCCCGGGGCGGCAGGGGATCACCTACGAGCAGTACTTC. This gives the protein CASSPGRQGITYEQYF.

This chain uses TRBV29-1 with TRBJ1-1; no reliable D call. Germline-derived CDR1 and CDR2 are SQVTM and ANQGSEA. Between the trimmed V and J ends, which lost 7 bases and 0 bases, there was a span of 12 bases. The CDR3 consists of 13 residues. The CDR3 region has the DNA TGCAGCGGAGTCGGGAATCTGAACACTGAAGCTTTCTTT. It is translated as CSGVGNLNTEAFF.

The chain uses TRBV11-2 and TRBJ1-2, with 9 bases identical to TRBD1. Looked up from germline, CDR1 is SGHAT and CDR2 is FQNNGV. J lost 4 bases, V lost 10 bases, and 10 bases had no gene match. The length of the CDR3 is 14 residues. CDR3 protein: CATRSGDRVYGYTF. The CDR3 DNA sequence: TGTGCCACGCGTTCCGGGGACAGGGTCTATGGCTACACCTTC.

The chain has TRBV15 and TRBJ2-5; D is unresolved. CDR1 and CDR2 from the germline V gene are LNHNV and YYDKDF (reference sequence). The CDR3 is made up of 14 amino acids. Trimming cost V 0 bases and J 9 bases, with 14 bases left between them. The DNA for the CDR3 is TGTGCCACCAGCAGAGAGACCCTTTTGTCAGCCCAGTACTTC. Encoded protein: CATSRETLLSAQYF.

In this sample, this clone turned up many times. The rearrangement joins TRBV6-1 to TRBJ1-2; TRBD1 matches at 10 bases. Germline V gene sequence: CDR1 MNHNS, CDR2 SASEGT. Trimming at V came to 3 bases and at J to 3 bases, leaving 4 bases not matched to a gene. The CDR3 length is 15 residues. The CDR3 reads CASSEGQGLYYGYTF. The DNA of the CDR3 is TGTGCCAGCAGTGAGGGACAGGGGTTGTACTATGGCTACACCTTC.

This clone has at least ten counts. At the DNA level, this CDR3 is encoded by other sequences in the same sample as well. The rearrangement joins TRBV6-5 to TRBJ1-2; no clear D gene. Deletions cut 9 bases from V and 8 bases from J, with 16 bases between. Looked up from germline, CDR1 is MNHEY and CDR2 is SVGAGI. The CDR3 loop spans 12 amino acids. The CDR3 here is CASATGVGGYTF. The CDR3 DNA reads as TGTGCCAGTGCTACGGGCGTTGGGGGCTACACCTTC.

V is TRBV5-6 and J is TRBJ1-2, with 7 bases that match TRBD1. J lost 7 bases, V lost 4 bases, and 7 bases had no gene match. CDR1 and CDR2 from the germline V gene are SGHDT and YYEEEE. The CDR3 consists of 13 residues. In DNA, the CDR3 is TGTGCCAGCAGCCGAAGACAGGGTCTTGGCTACACCTTC. Translating it yields CASSRRQGLGYTF.

The chain joins TRBV28 to TRBJ2-1, with 10 positions matching TRBD1. CDR1 and CDR2 (germline): MDHEN, SYDVKM. Trimming cost V 5 bases and J 8 bases; bases outside gene matches: 6. The CDR3 consists of 14 residues. The CDR3 DNA reads TGTGCCAGCAGTAAGGACAGGGGGGTCTATGAGCAGTTCTTC. This encodes CASSKDRGVYEQFF.

This clone was counted a single time. The chain links TRBV4-3 to TRBJ1-5; TRBD1 aligns across 8 bases. Trimming removed 3 bases from V and 5 bases from J; junction bases left unmatched: 3. The CDR3 contains 14 residues. CDR1 LGHNA and CDR2 YSLEER come from the germline V gene. CDR3 sequence reads: CASSHGTGHQPQHF. In nucleotides, the CDR3 is TGCGCCAGCAGCCATGGGACAGGCCATCAGCCCCAGCATTTT.

The V call is TRBV19, the J call TRBJ1-5; D ambiguous. Per germline, CDR1 LNHDA and CDR2 SQIVND (reference sequence). Trimming removed 5 bases at V and 11 bases at J, with 16 bases between. There are 13 residues in the CDR3. The CDR3 sequence: CASSLGSQSAQHF. CDR3 bases: TGTGCCAGTAGTCTTGGTTCACAATCAGCCCAGCATTTT.

The CDR3: CASSRLGGRDTGELFF. The CDR3 DNA reads as TGTGCCAGCAGTCGTCTTGGGGGACGTGACACCGGGGAGCTGTTTTTT. The V call is TRBV7-8, the J call TRBJ2-2, with D perhaps being TRBD1 or TRBD2 (5 bases each). CDR1 SGHVS and CDR2 FQNEAQ come from the germline V gene. Trimming pared 6 bases from V and 3 bases from J, leaving 17 bases between. This CDR3 spans 16 amino acids.

The chain links TRBV28 to TRBJ1-2, with TRBD1 identical over 9 bases. Germline V gives CDR1 MDHEN, CDR2 SYDVKM. V was clipped by 7 bases and J by 1 base; unmatched bases: 4. This CDR3 is built from 14 residues. The CDR3 protein is CASISGQGNYGYTF. The CDR3 DNA sequence: TGTGCCAGCATCTCGGGACAGGGTAACTATGGCTACACCTTC.

CDR3 region: CASSPRSGSSSYNEQFF. CDR3 nucleotide sequence: TGTGCCAGCAGTCCCAGATCCGGGTCTTCCTCCTACAATGAGCAGTTCTTC. J is TRBJ2-1 and V is TRBV28; D is undetermined. CDR1 MDHEN and CDR2 SYDVKM come from the germline V gene. This CDR3 is 17 amino acids long. V was pared by 5 bases and J by 0 bases, with 17 bases between.

V is TRBV7-9 and J is TRBJ2-4, with 11 bases matching TRBD2. CDR3 size: 19 residues. Unmatched junction bases numbered 13, after V lost 5 bases and J lost 1 base. Germline values: CDR1 SEHNR, CDR2 FQNEAQ (reference sequence). CDR3 region: CASSPASGRIGRAKNIQYF. CDR3 DNA sequence: TGTGCCAGCAGCCCCGCTAGCGGGAGGATCGGGAGGGCCAAAAACATTCAGTACTTC.

This sequence joins TRBV4-3 and TRBJ2-3, with TRBD2 identical over 14 bases. The CDR3 extends over 15 amino acids. J gave up 6 bases and V 3 bases, and 2 bases lay outside the gene matches. CDR1 and CDR2 (germline): LGHNA, YSLEER. CDR3 sequence reads: CASSQGLAGADTQYF. In nucleotides, the CDR3 is TGCGCCAGCAGCCAGGGACTAGCGGGAGCGGATACGCAGTATTTT.

Written as DNA, the CDR3 is TGTGCCACCAGCTCGTCTAGCGGGAGATCGAATGAGCAGTTCTTC. As protein: CATSSSSGRSNEQFF. This chain joins TRBV15 and TRBJ2-1; TRBD2 matches at 10 bases. The CDR3 runs 15 residues. In germline, CDR1 is LNHNV, CDR2 YYDKDF (reference sequence). The junction had 8 bases not matched to a gene; V was cut back by 5 bases and J by 7 bases.

The chain couples TRBV28 to TRBJ2-5; 7 positions match TRBD1. The germline V gene has CDR1 MDHEN and CDR2 SYDVKM. This CDR3 is 14 amino acids long. With 5 bases clipped from V and 4 bases from J, the junction kept 7 bases outside the gene matches. CDR3 residues: CASSRPGTVETQYF. The CDR3 bases are TGTGCCAGCAGTAGGCCCGGGACAGTAGAGACCCAGTACTTC.

V gene TRBV7-2 combines with J gene TRBJ2-5, with TRBD2 matching 15 bases. Germline CDR1 SGHTA, CDR2 FQGNSA. After removal of 5 bases from V and 7 bases from J, the junction contained 8 bases not matched to a gene. The CDR3 length is 16 residues. CDR3 loop: CASSPGTSGRWGTQYF. The CDR3 coding sequence is TGTGCCAGCAGCCCCGGGACTAGCGGGAGGTGGGGGACCCAGTACTTC.

This clone was observed a handful of times. The rearrangement joins TRBV28 to TRBJ2-3; D is possibly TRBD1 (6 bases). The CDR3 contains 17 residues. From germline, CDR1 is MDHEN and CDR2 SYDVKM. With 5 bases removed from V and 2 bases from J, the gap between germline ends came to 20 bases. CDR3 sequence (DNA): TGTGCCAGCAGTCCCAAATTCAGGGGCTATTTCACAGATACGCAGTATTTT. It encodes CASSPKFRGYFTDTQYF.

The chain combines TRBV7-8 with TRBJ2-4; 7 nucleotides agree with TRBD2. The CDR3 has 18 amino acids. Germline-derived CDR1 and CDR2 are SGHVS and FQNEAQ. Trimming removed 4 bases from V and 0 bases from J; junction bases left unmatched: 12. The DNA for the CDR3 is TGTGCCAGCAGCTCACTTCGGGGGGAGGGGATAGCCAAAAACATTCAGTACTTC. Translation: CASSSLRGEGIAKNIQYF.

The rearrangement uses TRBV18 and TRBJ1-2; no reliable D call. Germline CDR1 and CDR2: KGHSH and LQKENI. The CDR3 has 15 amino acids. Trimming removed 0 bases from V and 3 bases from J, with 11 bases in between. The chain's CDR3 is CASSPPNRQDYGYTF. The CDR3 DNA reads TGTGCCAGCTCACCACCGAATCGGCAGGACTATGGCTACACCTTC. Using reference TRBV18 and TRBJ1-2 for the parts outside the CDR3, the full variable domain is NAGVMQNPRHLVRRRGQEARLRCSPMKGHSHVYWYRQLPEEGLKFMVYLQKENIIDESGMPKERFSAEFPKEGPSILRIQQVVRGDSAAYFCASSPPNRQDYGYTFGSGTRLTVV.

The chain combines TRBV27 with TRBJ2-5, with D uncertain. The CDR3 runs 10 residues. The V gene lost 6 bases and the J gene lost 3 bases, with 2 bases spanning the gap. From germline, CDR1 is MNHEY and CDR2 SMNVEV (reference sequence). The CDR3 loop reads CASSEETQYF. The CDR3 bases are TGTGCCAGCAGCGAAGAGACCCAGTACTTC.

The CDR3 loop is CASRQGGPYEQYF. DNA for the CDR3: TGTGCCAGCCGGCAGGGGGGGCCCTACGAGCAGTACTTC. This chain links TRBV28 with TRBJ2-7; tentatively, D is TRBD1 or TRBD2 (7 bases each). Trimming removed 8 bases from V and 2 bases from J, with 13 bases in between. Germline V lookup: CDR1 MDHEN, CDR2 SYDVKM. This CDR3 is built from 13 residues.

V is TRBV28 and J is TRBJ1-5, with D uncertain. The CDR3 runs to 11 residues. The V gene's germline CDR1 is MDHEN and CDR2 SYDVKM. Deletions cut 4 bases from V and 5 bases from J, with 3 bases between. The CDR3, as DNA: TGTGCCAGCAGTTCTGATCAGCCCCAGCATTTT. This sequence encodes CASSSDQPQHF. The complete variable domain, with remaining parts taken from reference TRBV28 and TRBJ1-5, reads DVKVTQSSRYLVKRTGEKVFLECVQDMDHENMFWYRQDPGLGLRLIYFSYDVKMKEKGDIPEGYSVSREKKERFSLILESASTNQTSMYLCASSSDQPQHFGDGTRLSIL.